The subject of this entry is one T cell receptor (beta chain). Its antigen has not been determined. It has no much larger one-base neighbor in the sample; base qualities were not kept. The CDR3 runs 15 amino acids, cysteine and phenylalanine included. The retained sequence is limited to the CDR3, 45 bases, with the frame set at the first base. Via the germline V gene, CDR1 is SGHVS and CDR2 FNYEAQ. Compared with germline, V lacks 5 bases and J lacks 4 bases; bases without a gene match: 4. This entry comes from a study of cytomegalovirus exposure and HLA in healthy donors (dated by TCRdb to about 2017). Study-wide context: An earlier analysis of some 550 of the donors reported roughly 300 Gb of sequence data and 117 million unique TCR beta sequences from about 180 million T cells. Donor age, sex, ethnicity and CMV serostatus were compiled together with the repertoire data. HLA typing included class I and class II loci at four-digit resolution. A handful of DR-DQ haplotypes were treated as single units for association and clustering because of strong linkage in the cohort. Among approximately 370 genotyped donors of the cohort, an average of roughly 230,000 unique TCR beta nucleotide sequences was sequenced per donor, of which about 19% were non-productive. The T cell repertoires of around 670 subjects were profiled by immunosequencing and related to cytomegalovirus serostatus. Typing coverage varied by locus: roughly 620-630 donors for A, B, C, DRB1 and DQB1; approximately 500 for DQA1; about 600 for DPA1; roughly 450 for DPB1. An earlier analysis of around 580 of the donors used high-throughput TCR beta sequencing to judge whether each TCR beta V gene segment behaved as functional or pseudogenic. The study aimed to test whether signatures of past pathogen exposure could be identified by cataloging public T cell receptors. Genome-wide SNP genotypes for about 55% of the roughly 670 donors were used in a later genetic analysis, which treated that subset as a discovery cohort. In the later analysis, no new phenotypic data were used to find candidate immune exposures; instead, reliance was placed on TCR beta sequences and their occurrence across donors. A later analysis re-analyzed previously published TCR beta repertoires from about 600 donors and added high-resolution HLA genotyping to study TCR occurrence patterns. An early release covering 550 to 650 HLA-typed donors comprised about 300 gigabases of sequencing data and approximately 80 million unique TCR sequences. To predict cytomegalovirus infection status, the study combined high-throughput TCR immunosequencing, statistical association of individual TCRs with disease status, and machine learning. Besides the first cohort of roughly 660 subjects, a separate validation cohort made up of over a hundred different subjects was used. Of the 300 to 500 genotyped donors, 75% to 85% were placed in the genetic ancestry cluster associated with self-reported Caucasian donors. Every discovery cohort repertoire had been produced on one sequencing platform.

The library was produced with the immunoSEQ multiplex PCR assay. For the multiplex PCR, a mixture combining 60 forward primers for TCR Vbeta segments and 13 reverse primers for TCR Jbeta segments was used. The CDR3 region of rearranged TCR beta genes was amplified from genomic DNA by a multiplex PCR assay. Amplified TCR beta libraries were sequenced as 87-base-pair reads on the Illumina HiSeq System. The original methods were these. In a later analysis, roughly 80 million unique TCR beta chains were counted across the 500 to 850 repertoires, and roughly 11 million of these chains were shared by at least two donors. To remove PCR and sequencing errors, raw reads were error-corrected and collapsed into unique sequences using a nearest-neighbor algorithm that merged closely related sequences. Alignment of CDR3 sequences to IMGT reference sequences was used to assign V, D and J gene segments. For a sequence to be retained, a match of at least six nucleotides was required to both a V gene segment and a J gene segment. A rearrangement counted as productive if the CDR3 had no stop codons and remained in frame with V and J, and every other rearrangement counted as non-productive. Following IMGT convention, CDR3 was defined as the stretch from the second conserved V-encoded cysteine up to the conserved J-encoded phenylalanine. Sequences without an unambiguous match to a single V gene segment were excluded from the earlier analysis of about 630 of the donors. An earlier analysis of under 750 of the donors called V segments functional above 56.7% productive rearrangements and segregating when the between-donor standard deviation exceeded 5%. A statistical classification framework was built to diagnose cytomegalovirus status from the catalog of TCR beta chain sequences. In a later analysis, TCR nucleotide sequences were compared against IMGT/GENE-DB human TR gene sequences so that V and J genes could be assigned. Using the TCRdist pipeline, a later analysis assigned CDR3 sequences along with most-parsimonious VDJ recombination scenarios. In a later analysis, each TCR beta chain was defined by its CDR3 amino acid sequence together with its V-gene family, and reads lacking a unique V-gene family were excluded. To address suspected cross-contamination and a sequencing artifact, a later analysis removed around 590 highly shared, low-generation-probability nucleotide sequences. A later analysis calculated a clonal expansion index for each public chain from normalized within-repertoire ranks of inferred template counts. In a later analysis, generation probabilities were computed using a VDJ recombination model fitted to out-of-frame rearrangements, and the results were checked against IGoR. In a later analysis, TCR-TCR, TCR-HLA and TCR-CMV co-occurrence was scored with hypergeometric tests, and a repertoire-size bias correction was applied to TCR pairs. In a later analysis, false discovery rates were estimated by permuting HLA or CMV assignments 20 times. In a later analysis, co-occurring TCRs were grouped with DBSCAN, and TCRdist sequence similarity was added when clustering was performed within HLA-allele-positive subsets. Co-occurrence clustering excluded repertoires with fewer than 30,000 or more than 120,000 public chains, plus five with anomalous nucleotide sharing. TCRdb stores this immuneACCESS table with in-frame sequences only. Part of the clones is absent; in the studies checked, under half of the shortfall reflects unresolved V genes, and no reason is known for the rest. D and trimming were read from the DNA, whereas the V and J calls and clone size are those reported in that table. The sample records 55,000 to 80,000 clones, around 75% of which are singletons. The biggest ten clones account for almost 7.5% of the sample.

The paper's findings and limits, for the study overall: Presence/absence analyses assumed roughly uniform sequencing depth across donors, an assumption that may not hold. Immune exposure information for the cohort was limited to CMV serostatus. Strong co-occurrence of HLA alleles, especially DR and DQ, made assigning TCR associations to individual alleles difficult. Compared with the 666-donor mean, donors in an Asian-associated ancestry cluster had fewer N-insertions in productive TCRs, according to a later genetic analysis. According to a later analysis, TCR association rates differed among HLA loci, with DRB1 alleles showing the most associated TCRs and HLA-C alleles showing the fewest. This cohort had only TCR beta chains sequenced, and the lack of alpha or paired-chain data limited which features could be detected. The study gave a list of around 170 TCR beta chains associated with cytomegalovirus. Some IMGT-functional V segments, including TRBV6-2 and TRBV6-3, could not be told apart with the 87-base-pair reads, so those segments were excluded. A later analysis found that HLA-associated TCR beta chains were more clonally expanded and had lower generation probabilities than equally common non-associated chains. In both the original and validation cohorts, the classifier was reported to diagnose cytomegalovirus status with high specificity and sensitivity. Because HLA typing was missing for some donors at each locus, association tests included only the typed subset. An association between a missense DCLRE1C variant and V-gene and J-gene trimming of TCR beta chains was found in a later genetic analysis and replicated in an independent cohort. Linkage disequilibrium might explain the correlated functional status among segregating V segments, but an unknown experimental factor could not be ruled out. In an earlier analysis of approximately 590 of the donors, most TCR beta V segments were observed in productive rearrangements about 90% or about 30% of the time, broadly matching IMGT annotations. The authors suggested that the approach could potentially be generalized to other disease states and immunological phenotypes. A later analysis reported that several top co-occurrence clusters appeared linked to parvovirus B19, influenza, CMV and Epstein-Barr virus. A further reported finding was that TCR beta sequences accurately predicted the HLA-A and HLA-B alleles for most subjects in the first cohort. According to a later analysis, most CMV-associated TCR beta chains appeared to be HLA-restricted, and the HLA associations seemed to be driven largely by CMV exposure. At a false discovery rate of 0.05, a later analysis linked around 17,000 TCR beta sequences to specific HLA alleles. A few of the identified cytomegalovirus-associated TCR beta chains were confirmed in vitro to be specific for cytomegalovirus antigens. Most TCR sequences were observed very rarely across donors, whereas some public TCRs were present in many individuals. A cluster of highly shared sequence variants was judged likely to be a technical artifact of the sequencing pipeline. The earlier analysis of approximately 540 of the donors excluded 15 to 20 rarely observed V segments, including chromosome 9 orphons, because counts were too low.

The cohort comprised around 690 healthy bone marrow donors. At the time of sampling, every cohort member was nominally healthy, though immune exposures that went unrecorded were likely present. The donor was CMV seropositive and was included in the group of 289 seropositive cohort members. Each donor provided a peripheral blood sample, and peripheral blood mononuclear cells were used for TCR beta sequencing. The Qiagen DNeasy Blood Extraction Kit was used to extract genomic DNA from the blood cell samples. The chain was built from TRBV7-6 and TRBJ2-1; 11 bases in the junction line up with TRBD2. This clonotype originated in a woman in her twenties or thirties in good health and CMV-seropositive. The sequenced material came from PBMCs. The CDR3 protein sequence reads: CASSPTSGNYNEQFF. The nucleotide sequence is TGTGCCAGCAGCCCGACTAGCGGGAATTACAATGAGCAGTTCTTC. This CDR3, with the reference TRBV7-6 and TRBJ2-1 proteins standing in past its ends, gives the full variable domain GAGVSQSPRYKVTKRGQDVALRCDPISGHVSLYWYRQALGQGPEFLTYFNYEAQQDKSGLPNDRFSAERPEGSISTLTIQRTEQRDSAMYRCASSPTSGNYNEQFFGPGTRLTVL.